What follows are 5 T cell receptor beta chains derived from one specimen sequenced in a study of blood T cell repertoires in COVID-19 (dated by TCRdb to 2018 to 2021). The library was made by the immunoSEQ multiplex PCR assay. TCRdb stores this immuneACCESS table with in-frame sequences only. Part of the clones is absent; in the studies checked, under half of the shortfall reflects unresolved V genes, and no reason is known for the rest. Counted in this sample were about 400,000 clones; roughly nine tenths of them appeared once. The biggest ten clones account for around 1.7% of the sample. Sequenced sample: PBMCs or T cells enriched from blood (not recorded which). The receptors were sampled from a woman in her 30s who had recovered from COVID-19.

This clone was seen a few times. The rearrangement joins TRBV9 to TRBJ1-2; no clear D. This CDR3 has 13 amino acids. Germline CDR1 is SGDLS and CDR2 is YYNGEE. Trimming removed 4 bases from V and 4 bases from J, with 11 bases in between. CDR3 amino acids: CASSPPEAYGYTF. The CDR3, as DNA: TGTGCCAGCAGCCCTCCCGAAGCCTATGGCTACACCTTC. The full variable domain, rest sourced from reference TRBV9 and TRBJ1-2, is DSGVTQTPKHLITATGQRVTLRCSPRSGDLSVYWYQQSLDQGLQFLIQYYNGEERAKGNILERFSAQQFPDLHSELNLSSLELGDSALYFCASSPPEAYGYTFGSGTRLTVV.

The CDR3 region has the DNA TGTGCCAGCAGCCTCCCCCAAGACAGCTATGGCTACACCTTC. Residues: CASSLPQDSYGYTF. The chain employs TRBV5-4 and TRBJ1-2; weak D call: TRBD1 (5 bases). Trimming left V 4 bases short and J 4 bases short, with 14 bases between. The CDR3 extends over 14 amino acids. The germline V gene encodes CDR1 SGHNT and CDR2 YYREEE (reference sequence).

The gene calls are TRBV7-9 and TRBJ2-1; D is unresolved. This CDR3 has 17 residues. With 10 bases removed from V and 0 bases from J, the gap between germline ends came to 22 bases. The germline CDR1 and CDR2 sequences are SEHNR and FQNEAQ (reference sequence). This CDR3 is CAITIIWAVSSYNEQFF. Written as DNA, the CDR3 is TGTGCCATTACAATCATCTGGGCCGTAAGCTCCTACAATGAGCAGTTCTTC. The full variable domain, completed using reference TRBV7-9 and TRBJ2-1, is DTGVSQNPRHKITKRGQNVTFRCDPISEHNRLYWYRQTLGQGPEFLTYFQNEAQLEKSRLLSDRFSAERPKGSFSTLEIQRTEQGDSAMYLCAITIIWAVSSYNEQFFGPGTRLTVL.

This clone was found a few times. Its ends do not fully match the called genes, so a read error is possible. The rearrangement joins TRBV3-1 (or the pseudogene TRBV3-2) to TRBJ2-7; TRBD1 agrees at 7 bases. The germline V gene has CDR1 LGHDT and CDR2 YNNKEL (reference sequence). There are 12 residues in the CDR3. Here the CDR3 reads CASSPTLSQGHF. The CDR3 DNA sequence: TGTGCCAGCAGCCCCACCTTATCACAGGGGCACTTC.

CDR3 nucleotide sequence: TGTGCCACCATCCCCAGGGGGCGCAGAGATGAGCAGTTCTTC. It specifies CATIPRGRRDEQFF. This rearrangement joins TRBV19 to TRBJ2-1, with TRBD1 matching 8 bases. V trimming: 10 bases; J trimming: 8 bases; junction bases outside the gene matches: 13. The CDR3 covers 14 residues. CDR1 LNHDA and CDR2 SQIVND come from the germline V gene (reference sequence).